This section outlines one TCR beta chain sequence together with its context. Its target is not known. Sequencing was performed with immunoSEQ multiplex PCR; in TCRdb, only in-frame clones are kept and a portion is missing. In the table there are around 76,000 clones, 94% of which are singletons. This record comes from a study of graft-versus-host responses after intestinal transplantation. General study findings and limits: Early declines in HvG clones that occurred post-transplant were associated with peak circulating GvH clone levels. Ileal or blood samples showed some GvH clones first, and such clones were also found in recipient marrow.

There are 15 residues in the CDR3. CDR1 MNHEY and CDR2 SMNVEV come from the germline V gene (reference sequence). The V and J genes are TRBV27 and TRBJ2-5, with 10 nucleotides matching TRBD2. The J call may be wrong; the DNA end is better matched by TRBJ2-7. The specimen was unstimulated CD8+ T cells sorted from spleen or lymph node cells, collected before intestinal transplant. The receptor's source is a human donor who received an intestinal transplant. The CDR3 loop reads CASSVGTSVSYEQYF. DNA of the CDR3: TGTGCCAGCAGTGTCGGGACTAGCGTCTCCTACGAGCAGTACTTC.